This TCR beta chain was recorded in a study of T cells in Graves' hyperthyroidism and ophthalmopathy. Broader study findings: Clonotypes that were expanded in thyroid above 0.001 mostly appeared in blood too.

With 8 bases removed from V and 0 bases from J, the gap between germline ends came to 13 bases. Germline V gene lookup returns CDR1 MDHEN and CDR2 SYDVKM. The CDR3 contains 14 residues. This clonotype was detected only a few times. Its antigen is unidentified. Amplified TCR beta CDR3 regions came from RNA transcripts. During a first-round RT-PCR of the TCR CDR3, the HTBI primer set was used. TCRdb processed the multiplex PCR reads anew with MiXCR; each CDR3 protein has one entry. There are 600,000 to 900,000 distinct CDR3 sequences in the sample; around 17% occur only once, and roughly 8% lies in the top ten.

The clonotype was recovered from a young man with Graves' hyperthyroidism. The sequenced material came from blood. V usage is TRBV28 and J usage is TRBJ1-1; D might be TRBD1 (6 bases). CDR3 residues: CASRAGGMNTEAFF. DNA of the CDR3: TGTGCCAGCCGGGCGGGGGGCATGAACACTGAAGCTTTCTTT.